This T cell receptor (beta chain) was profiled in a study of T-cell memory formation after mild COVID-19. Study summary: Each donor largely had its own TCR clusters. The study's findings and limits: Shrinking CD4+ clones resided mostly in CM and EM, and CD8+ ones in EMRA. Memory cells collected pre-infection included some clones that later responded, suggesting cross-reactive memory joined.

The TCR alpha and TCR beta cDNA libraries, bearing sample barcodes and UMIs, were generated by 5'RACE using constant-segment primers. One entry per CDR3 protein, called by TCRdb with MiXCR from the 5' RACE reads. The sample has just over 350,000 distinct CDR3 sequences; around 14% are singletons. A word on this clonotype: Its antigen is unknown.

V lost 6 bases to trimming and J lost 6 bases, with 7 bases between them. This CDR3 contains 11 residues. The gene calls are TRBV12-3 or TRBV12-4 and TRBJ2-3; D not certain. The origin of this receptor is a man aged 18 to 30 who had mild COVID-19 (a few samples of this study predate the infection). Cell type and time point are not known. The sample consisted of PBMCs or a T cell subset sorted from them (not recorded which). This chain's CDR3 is CASSLMDTQYF. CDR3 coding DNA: TGTGCCAGCAGCCTCATGGATACGCAGTATTTT.